This passage covers 23 T cell receptor beta chains from one sample sequenced in a study of cytomegalovirus exposure and HLA in healthy donors. The PCR employed 60 Vbeta primers together with 13 Jbeta primers. The method was immunoSEQ multiplex PCR; TCRdb's version includes in-frame clones alone and lacks a portion of them. The data include some 75,000 clones; the top ten clones carry roughly 5%. Sequenced input: PBMCs. Every receptor here comes from a middle-aged man in good health and CMV-seronegative.

This chain joins TRBV27 and TRBJ2-7; 7 bases are a match to TRBD1. The CDR3 extends over 16 amino acids. With V trimmed by 3 bases and J by 3 bases, 11 bases remained unmatched. Germline CDR1 and CDR2: MNHEY and SMNVEV (reference sequence). The CDR3 DNA follows: TGTGCCAGCAGTTTGGTCCCAGGGGGTGGCCTCTACGAGCAGTACTTC. It translates to CASSLVPGGGLYEQYF.

Concerning this clone: The junction differs from germline at one of its ends, possibly a read error. The V and J genes are TRBV7-2 and TRBJ1-1; D remains ambiguous. The CDR3 consists of 11 residues. Germline V gene data show CDR1 as SGHTA and CDR2 as FQGNSA. In nucleotides, the CDR3 is TGTGCCAGCAGCTTAGATAGTAGAACGTTATTT. Translation gives CASSLDSRTLF.

V and J are TRBV6-1 and TRBJ2-5, with D unclear. Trimming took off 4 bases at V and 5 bases at J, with 5 bases between the two ends. The CDR3 is made up of 11 amino acids. CDR1 MNHNS and CDR2 SASEGT come from the germline V gene. CDR3 amino acids: CASSALETQYF. CDR3 coding DNA: TGTGCCAGCAGTGCCCTGGAGACCCAGTACTTC.

The V call is TRBV13, the J call TRBJ1-6; the match to TRBD1 covers 9 bases. V was clipped by 4 bases and J by 8 bases; unmatched bases: 3. The CDR3 has 14 amino acids. Germline assignment: CDR1 PRHDT and CDR2 FYEKMQ (reference sequence). The CDR3 bases are TGTGCCAGCAGCTCAGGGACAGGGCATTCACCCCTCCACTTT. Protein product: CASSSGTGHSPLHF.

A word on this clone: The same CDR3 is also encoded by other DNA sequences in this sample. The chain combines TRBV7-2 with TRBJ2-7; D remains ambiguous. Between the trimmed V and J ends, which lost 3 bases and 3 bases, there was a span of 3 bases. Per the germline V gene, CDR1 is SGHTA and CDR2 is FQGNSA. There are 11 residues in the CDR3. The CDR3 region is CASSFNYEQYF. For the CDR3, the DNA is TGTGCCAGCAGCTTCAACTACGAGCAGTACTTC.

The chain links TRBV5-6 to TRBJ2-3; TRBD2 might be the D (6 bases). Per the germline V gene, CDR1 is SGHDT and CDR2 is YYEEEE. The CDR3 extends over 14 amino acids. The germline V and J ends were trimmed by 3 bases and 4 bases, with 12 bases remaining between them. The CDR3 sequence is CASSSRTGADTQYF. DNA of the CDR3: TGTGCCAGCAGCTCACGGACGGGGGCAGATACGCAGTATTTT. Combining the CDR3 with reference TRBV5-6 and TRBJ2-3 gives the whole variable domain DAGVTQSPTHLIKTRGQQVTLRCSPKSGHDTVSWYQQALGQGPQFIFQYYEEEERQRGNFPDRFSGHQFPNYSSELNVNALLLGDSALYLCASSSRTGADTQYFGPGTRLTVL.

The chain recombines TRBV28 with TRBJ2-3; tentatively, D is TRBD2 (6 bases). Per germline, CDR1 MDHEN and CDR2 SYDVKM. The length of the CDR3 is 15 residues. Trimming left V 1 base short and J 2 bases short, with 10 bases between. In DNA form, the CDR3 reads TGTGCCAGCAGTTTATCGGCGGGAAACACAGATACGCAGTATTTT. It translates to CASSLSAGNTDTQYF.

The rearrangement uses TRBV5-1 and TRBJ1-1; D possibly corresponds to TRBD1 (6 bases). Trimming removed 0 bases from V and 0 bases from J, with 12 bases in between. The CDR3 consists of 16 residues. Germline CDR1 and CDR2: SGHRS and YFSETQ. CDR3: CASSLVAGDMNTEAFF. In DNA, the CDR3 is TGCGCCAGCAGCTTGGTAGCAGGGGACATGAACACTGAAGCTTTCTTT.

The genes are TRBV27 and TRBJ2-7; D may be TRBD1 (6 bases). The CDR3 length is 14 residues. Trimming left V 0 bases short and J 6 bases short, with 12 bases between. From germline, CDR1 is MNHEY and CDR2 SMNVEV (reference sequence). For the CDR3, the DNA is TGTGCCAGCAGTTTATCGAGGGGGAGAGGCGAGCAGTACTTC. Its protein is CASSLSRGRGEQYF.

The chain carries TRBV7-9 and TRBJ1-1, with 7 bases fitting TRBD1. The length of the CDR3 is 13 residues. V shed 4 bases and J 4 bases; nucleotides not matched to a gene: 3. Germline CDR1 SEHNR, CDR2 FQNEAQ (reference sequence). The CDR3 loop is CASSSTGLTEAFF. The CDR3 nucleotides are TGTGCCAGCAGCTCGACAGGGCTCACTGAAGCTTTCTTT.

The chain joins TRBV7-9 to TRBJ1-2; possibly TRBD1 for D (5 bases). The CDR3 extends over 14 amino acids. From germline, CDR1 is SEHNR and CDR2 FQNEAQ (reference sequence). The ends were cut back, 5 bases at V and 8 bases at J, with 18 bases in the middle. The CDR3 nucleotides read TGTGCCAGCAGCCACTTACAGGAAGTCGACGGCTACACCTTC. Its protein product is CASSHLQEVDGYTF.

The V gene is TRBV5-4, the J gene TRBJ1-4, with D possibly matching TRBD1 (6 bases). Trimming left V 4 bases short and J 8 bases short, with 15 bases between. The germline V gene encodes CDR1 SGHNT and CDR2 YYREEE (reference sequence). The CDR3 spans 14 residues. The CDR3 here is CASSTGHGEEKLFF. CDR3 DNA: TGTGCCAGCAGCACGGGACACGGGGAGGAAAAACTGTTTTTT.

This chain joins TRBV5-1 and TRBJ2-7; 9 nucleotides line up with TRBD2. CDR3 length: 14 residues. Germline CDR1 reads SGHRS; CDR2 reads YFSETQ. V shed 5 bases, J shed 2 bases, and the junction held 5 bases outside the gene matches. CDR3 sequence: CASSLAGRTYEQYF. CDR3 sequence (DNA): TGCGCCAGCAGTCTAGCGGGGAGGACCTACGAGCAGTACTTC.

The V and J genes are TRBV25-1 and TRBJ1-4, with TRBD1 matching 8 bases. V lost 6 bases, J lost 12 bases, and 12 bases stayed unmatched. Germline V gives CDR1 MGHDK, CDR2 SYGVNS. CDR3 length equals 14 residues. This CDR3 is CASRMTGAGRELFF. DNA for the CDR3: TGTGCCAGCAGGATGACAGGGGCCGGTAGGGAACTGTTTTTT.

V usage is TRBV28 and J usage is TRBJ1-1; 7 bases agree with TRBD1. Germline lookup yields CDR1 MDHEN and CDR2 SYDVKM. V was pared by 5 bases and J by 1 base, with 10 bases of the junction left unmatched. This CDR3 has 16 amino acids. CDR3: CASSLHGQARNTEAFF. CDR3 DNA sequence: TGTGCCAGCAGTCTCCACGGACAGGCCCGGAACACTGAAGCTTTCTTT.

In DNA, the CDR3 is TGTGCCAGCAGTTTCCGGCAGGGGGTCTTGAACACTGAAGCTTTCTTT. Translating it yields CASSFRQGVLNTEAFF. The rearrangement joins TRBV6-5 to TRBJ1-1; 7 nucleotides align to TRBD1. The CDR3 consists of 16 residues. CDR1 is MNHEY and CDR2 is SVGAGI in the germline V gene. V was clipped by 4 bases and J by 0 bases; unmatched bases: 8.

The rearrangement joins TRBV5-4 to TRBJ2-1; 11 positions match TRBD2. CDR1 is SGHNT and CDR2 is YYREEE in the germline V gene (reference sequence). The CDR3 runs 18 residues. Trimming took 5 bases from V and 0 from J; bases not matched to a gene: 10. CDR3 bases: TGTGCCAGCAGACCCGGGACTAGCGGACATAGCTCCTACAATGAGCAGTTCTTC. This codes for CASRPGTSGHSSYNEQFF.

The genes are TRBV7-2 and TRBJ2-5, with 8 bases aligning to TRBD2. After removal of 3 bases from V and 2 bases from J, the junction contained 5 bases not matched to a gene. The CDR3 contains 15 residues. Germline V gives CDR1 SGHTA, CDR2 FQGNSA. CDR3 sequence: CASSFQRGPQETQYF. DNA for the CDR3: TGTGCCAGCAGCTTCCAGCGGGGGCCACAAGAGACCCAGTACTTC.

The chain combines TRBV6-5 with TRBJ2-7; TRBD1 is a possible D gene (6 bases). Germline CDR1 reads MNHEY; CDR2 reads SVGAGI. CDR3 length: 13 residues. Trimming took off 5 bases at V and 3 bases at J, with 11 bases between the two ends. CDR3 sequence (DNA): TGTGCCAGCAGTAGGAACAGGGACTACGAGCAGTACTTC. Protein: CASSRNRDYEQYF.

The rearrangement links TRBV7-9 to TRBJ2-3, with TRBD2 identical over 11 bases. Germline trimming cut 5 bases from V and 11 bases from J; bases unmatched to any gene: 21. The CDR3 is 18 residues long. Germline values: CDR1 SEHNR, CDR2 FQNEAQ (reference sequence). In nucleotides, the CDR3 is TGTGCCAGCAGCCCCCGGGGGCGGGGTCCGGGACTAGCGGTGGGGCAGTATTTT. Its protein is CASSPRGRGPGLAVGQYF.

This chain connects TRBV25-1 to TRBJ1-1; tentative D call: TRBD1 (5 bases). CDR3 length: 11 residues. Germline assignment: CDR1 MGHDK and CDR2 SYGVNS. V gave up 8 bases and J gave up 11 bases, with 15 bases separating them. In DNA form, the CDR3 reads TGTGCCAGCGGGGACTCCTGGTGGGCTTTCTTT. Translated, it gives CASGDSWWAFF.

The chain has TRBV5-5 and TRBJ2-1, with 12 bases identical to TRBD2. The trim removed 1 base at V and 6 bases at J, leaving 2 bases unmatched. This CDR3 has 15 amino acids. Looked up from germline, CDR1 is SGHKS and CDR2 is YYEKEE (reference sequence). CDR3 DNA: TGTGCCAGCAGCTTGTCTAGCGGGAGGGTCAATGAGCAGTTCTTC. Protein sequence: CASSLSSGRVNEQFF.

J is TRBJ2-2 and V is TRBV19; no clear D. CDR1 and CDR2 (germline): LNHDA, SQIVND (reference sequence). The length of the CDR3 is 13 residues. V was pared by 5 bases and J by 5 bases, with 9 bases between. Written as DNA, the CDR3 is TGTGCCAGTAGTGCCGGTCTAACCGGGGAGCTGTTTTTT. Translation gives CASSAGLTGELFF.